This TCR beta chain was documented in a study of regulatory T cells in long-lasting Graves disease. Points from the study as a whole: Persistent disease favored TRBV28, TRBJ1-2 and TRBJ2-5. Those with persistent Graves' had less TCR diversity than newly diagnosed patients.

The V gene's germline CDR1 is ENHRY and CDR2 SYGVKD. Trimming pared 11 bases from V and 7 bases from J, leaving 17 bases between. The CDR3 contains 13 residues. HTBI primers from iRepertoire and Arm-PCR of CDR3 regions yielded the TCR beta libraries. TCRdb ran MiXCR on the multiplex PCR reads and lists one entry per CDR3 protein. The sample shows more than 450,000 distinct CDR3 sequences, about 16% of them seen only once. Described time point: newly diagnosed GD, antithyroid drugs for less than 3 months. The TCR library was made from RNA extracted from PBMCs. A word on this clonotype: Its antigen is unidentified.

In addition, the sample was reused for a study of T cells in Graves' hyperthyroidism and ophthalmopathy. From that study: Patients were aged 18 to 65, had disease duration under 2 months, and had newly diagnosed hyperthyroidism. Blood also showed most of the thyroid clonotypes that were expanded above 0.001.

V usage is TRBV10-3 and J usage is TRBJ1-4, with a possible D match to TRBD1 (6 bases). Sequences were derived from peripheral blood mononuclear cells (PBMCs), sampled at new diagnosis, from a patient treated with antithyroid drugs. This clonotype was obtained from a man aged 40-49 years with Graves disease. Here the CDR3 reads CASSGALTEKLFF. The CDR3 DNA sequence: TGTGCCTCCTCGGGGGCGCTGACTGAAAAACTGTTTTTT.